The 11 T cell receptor beta chains given below trace back to one sample, sequenced in a study of blood T cell repertoires in COVID-19. Method: immunoSEQ multiplex PCR; TCRdb's copy keeps in-frame clones and lacks some. The sample records 200,000 to 250,000 clones, 88% being singletons. Material: PBMCs or T cells enriched from blood (not recorded which). The receptors shown here come from a woman aged 45-59 years with acute COVID-19.

The rearrangement uses TRBV4-1 and TRBJ2-7; TRBD2 aligns across 10 bases. V lost 1 base and J lost 4; bases outside the gene matches: 10. CDR1 is MGHRA and CDR2 is YSYEKL in the germline V gene. The CDR3 length is 17 residues. CDR3 nucleotides: TGCGCCAGCAGCCAAGTTTTCATTTCTAGCGGGGGATACGAGCAGTACTTC. It yields the protein CASSQVFISSGGYEQYF.

This rearrangement joins TRBV1 to TRBJ2-2; the table's D call, TRBD1, has no DNA check behind it. TRBV1 is shown as a pseudogene. This CDR3 spans 18 amino acids. In DNA form, the CDR3 reads TGCACCAGCAGCCAAGTGGGGCTCAGGCAGGGGAGAACCGGGGAGCTGTTTTTT. Its protein product is CTSSQVGLRQGRTGELFF.

The CDR3 region has the DNA TGTGCCAGCAGCACTGGACAGGGTGGTGTTATAACCACAGATACGCAGTATTTT. This encodes CASSTGQGGVITTDTQYF. V gene TRBV7-3 combines with J gene TRBJ2-3; TRBD1 matches at 8 bases. This CDR3 has 18 amino acids. Germline CDR1 SGHTA, CDR2 FQGTGA. V lost 5 bases to trimming and J lost 2 bases; unmatched junction nucleotides: 15.

This clone was counted a few times. The rearrangement uses TRBV19 and TRBJ2-1; 7 bases line up with TRBD2. With V trimmed by 3 bases and J by 1 base, 12 bases remained unmatched. This CDR3 comprises 18 residues. Germline V CDR1 and CDR2: LNHDA, SQIVND (reference sequence). The CDR3 reads CASSMGRVVAASYNEQFF. Here the CDR3 DNA reads TGTGCCAGTAGTATGGGGAGGGTTGTAGCCGCTTCCTACAATGAGCAGTTCTTC.

The chain couples TRBV27 to TRBJ2-1; 7 bases are a match to TRBD2. V was pared by 3 bases and J by 7 bases, with 6 bases of the junction left unmatched. From germline, CDR1 is MNHEY and CDR2 SMNVEV (reference sequence). This CDR3 region has 14 residues. The CDR3 region is CASSFGLVQNEQFF. DNA for the CDR3: TGTGCCAGCAGTTTCGGACTAGTACAGAATGAGCAGTTCTTC.

This chain joins TRBV28 and TRBJ2-5; TRBD2 agrees at 10 bases. The V gene end was trimmed by 3 bases and the J gene end by 1 base; junction bases not matched to a gene: 8. CDR3 length: 17 residues. Germline V lookup: CDR1 MDHEN, CDR2 SYDVKM. CDR3 DNA sequence: TGTGCCAGCAGTTTGTACGCTAGCGGGAGCTTCCAAGAGACCCAGTACTTC. It codes for CASSLYASGSFQETQYF.

V usage is TRBV7-9 and J usage is TRBJ1-1; TRBD1 aligns across 10 bases. Per the germline V gene, CDR1 is SEHNR and CDR2 is FQNEAQ (reference sequence). The CDR3 contains 13 residues. V dropped 6 bases and J dropped 5; count of bases not matched to a gene: 3. DNA for the CDR3: TGTGCCAGCAGTGACAGGGGGCGAACTGAAGCTTTCTTT. This encodes CASSDRGRTEAFF. Variable domain in full (rest from reference TRBV7-9 and TRBJ1-1): DTGVSQNPRHKITKRGQNVTFRCDPISEHNRLYWYRQTLGQGPEFLTYFQNEAQLEKSRLLSDRFSAERPKGSFSTLEIQRTEQGDSAMYLCASSDRGRTEAFFGQGTRLTVV.

The gene calls are TRBV12-3 or TRBV12-4 and TRBJ2-2; no definite D call. V was cut by 5 bases and J by 2 bases, with 6 bases left in between. CDR3 length: 13 amino acids. CDR3 amino acids: CASSPTNTGELFF. The CDR3 bases are TGTGCCAGCAGTCCGACTAACACCGGGGAGCTGTTTTTT.

The V call is TRBV5-1, the J call TRBJ1-3; D might be TRBD1 (5 bases). The V gene's germline CDR1 is SGHRS and CDR2 YFSETQ. V lost 4 bases and J lost 8, with 22 bases in between. The CDR3 is made up of 16 amino acids. CDR3 protein: CASSQLHTTTGDTIYF. DNA of the CDR3: TGCGCCAGCAGCCAGCTTCACACGACAACAGGTGACACCATATATTTT.

The chain employs TRBV21-1 and TRBJ2-7; the table gives TRBD2 as D, unverified against the DNA. TRBV21-1 is shown as a pseudogene. This CDR3 contains 16 residues. The CDR3 coding sequence is TGTGCCAGCAGCAAAGAAGTAGCGGGAAGCTCCTACGAGCAGTACTTC. Translated: CASSKEVAGSSYEQYF.

This rearrangement joins TRBV4-1 to TRBJ1-4; weak D call: TRBD1 (6 bases). Trimming took off 1 base at V and 1 base at J, with 7 bases between the two ends. Germline loops: CDR1 MGHRA, CDR2 YSYEKL. This CDR3 spans 15 amino acids. CDR3 bases: TGCGCCAGCAGCCAAGCGGACAGAACTAATGAAAAACTGTTTTTT. Amino acids: CASSQADRTNEKLFF.